This T cell receptor beta chain was recovered during a study of spatial heterogeneity in lung cancer. Study information: Sequencing consistently turned up more beta-chain sequences than alpha-chain sequences. Unique TCR and UMI combinations averaged more than ten appearances each in raw reads.

The library protocol tagged each TCR cDNA with a unique molecular identifier. TCRdb itself ran the 5' RACE reads through MiXCR, one entry per CDR3 protein. The sample consists of some 14,000 distinct CDR3 sequences, 5% to 5.5% of them appearing once. This clonotype was seen repeatedly, ten times or more. This beta chain is off target for a library built for alpha chains, so its abundance means little. Time point of the sample: sample taken at primary tumor resection. Unsorted samples of tumor, nontumor lung or frozen PBMC had their whole RNA sequenced. Samples were obtained from more than 70 donors, all untreated early-stage non-small cell lung cancer patients. V lost 0 bases to trimming and J lost 0 bases; unmatched junction nucleotides: 5. Looked up from germline, CDR1 is MNHNY and CDR2 is SVGAGI (reference sequence). The CDR3 length is 17 residues.

This TCR was recovered from a human donor with early-stage non-small cell lung cancer. The rearrangement uses TRBV6-6 and TRBJ2-7; 10 bases agree with TRBD1. The specimen comprised lung tumor tissue, sampled at surgery. The CDR3, as DNA: TGTGCCAGCAGTTACTCGAGGGGACAGGGGAGCTCCTACGAGCAGTACTTC. It codes for CASSYSRGQGSSYEQYF.